Listed below are T cell receptor beta chains from one sample, sequenced in a study of OX40 agonist ivuxolimab in advanced cancers. The data were produced by immunoSEQ multiplex PCR, yet TCRdb's version contains in-frame clones alone and is incomplete. The table lists 30,000 to 40,000 clones, 75% to 85% of them singletons, with around a fifth in the top ten. The material sequenced was CD4+ or CD8+ T cells sorted from blood, taken in a trial of the OX40 agonist ivuxolimab. The source is an adult with an advanced solid tumor such as melanoma, head and neck, liver or kidney cancer. CDR3s include the opening cysteine and the closing phenylalanine or tryptophan. Each record gives: J gene, V gene, D gene, clone size, CDR3 DNA, CDR3 protein. D genes are given only for firm matches. Expanded clones are given a class, and other clones once, few, many or no size at all.

>TRBJ1-1|TRBV4-2|TRBD1|-
TGTGCCAGCAGCCAAGTAGTGGGACAGGGGGCGGTCCGAGCTTTCTTT
CASSQVVGQGAVRAFF
>TRBJ2-7|TRBV27|TRBD2|-
TGTGCCAGCAGTCCCCAGGGAGGGCGCGAGCAGTACTTC
CASSPQGGREQYF
>TRBJ2-5|TRBV9|TRBD1|-
TGTGCCAGCAGCGCGGGGACAGCCCAAGAGACCCAGTACTTC
CASSAGTAQETQYF
>TRBJ1-2|TRBV7-9|-|once
TGTGCCAGCAGTTCGATCAGGGACCACTATGGCTACACCTTC
CASSSIRDHYGYTF
>TRBJ2-2|TRBV4-2|-|-
TGTGCCAGCAGCCAAGAAAGCGAGTCCGGGGAGCTGTTTTTT
CASSQESESGELFF
>TRBJ1-1|TRBV19|-|-
TGTGCCAGTAGTATAGTCGACGGACATGAAGCTTTCTTT
CASSIVDGHEAFF
>TRBJ1-2|TRBV2|-|-
TGTGCCAGCACCTTCTCGGGGTTGGGCTACACCTTC
CASTFSGLGYTF
>TRBJ1-6|TRBV4-1|-|-
TGCGCCAGCAGCGGGGTGGGAGGAGTTAATTCACCCCTCCACTTT
CASSGVGGVNSPLHF
>TRBJ2-2|TRBV5-1|-|-
TGCGCCAGCAGCTTGATTGGGAGCGGGACAGGGAACACCGGGGAGCTGTTTTTT
CASSLIGSGTGNTGELFF
>TRBJ1-5|TRBV6-1|-|-
TGTGCCAGCAGCTCCAAGATGGGCAATCAGCCCCAGCATTTT
CASSSKMGNQPQHF
>TRBJ1-1|TRBV27|-|-
TGTGCCAGCAGTTTATCTCCTCAAGGGCCGAACACTGAAGCTTTCTTT
CASSLSPQGPNTEAFF
>TRBJ2-1|TRBV7-8|TRBD2|-
TGTGCCAGCAGCTTAAGTGGCCTAGCGGGATTTAATGAGCAGTTCTTC
CASSLSGLAGFNEQFF
>TRBJ2-2|TRBV9|TRBD2|once
TGTGCCAGCAGGGCTCTAGCGGGAGGAAGTCGGGGAGGGGAGCTGTTTTTT
CASRALAGGSRGGELFF
>TRBJ2-1|TRBV27|-|-
TGTGCCAGCAGTTTATTAGGGTACGGAAGAGCTAATGAGCAGTTCTTC
CASSLLGYGRANEQFF
>TRBJ2-5|TRBV6-1|TRBD2|few
TGTGCCAGCAGTAGCGGGGGGCGTGCAGAGACCCAGTACTTC
CASSSGGRAETQYF
>TRBJ1-2|TRBV6-1|-|-
TGTGCCAGCAGTGGACAGTCCTATGGCTACACCTTC
CASSGQSYGYTF
>TRBJ2-3|TRBV27|TRBD2|-
TGTGCCAGCAGTTCCCCCCGAGTGGCGGGAGCTAGCACAGATACGCAGTATTTT
CASSSPRVAGASTDTQYF
>TRBJ1-1|TRBV25-1|-|-
TGTGCCAGCAGCCCGGGACACCAGAACACTGAAGCTTTCTTT
CASSPGHQNTEAFF
>TRBJ1-1|TRBV19|TRBD1|-
TGTGCCAGTAGTATAGGTGACAGGGGAAACACTGAAGCTTTCTTT
CASSIGDRGNTEAFF
>TRBJ2-1|TRBV19|TRBD1|-
TGTGCCAGCGAAACAGGGGAACGAGGCGAGCAGTTCTTC
CASETGERGEQFF
>TRBJ1-1|TRBV7-2|-|few
TGTGCCAGCAGCCGATACAGGAGCACTGAAGCTTTCTTT
CASSRYRSTEAFF
>TRBJ2-7|TRBV6-6|-|few
TGTGCCAGCAGTTACGAGGGGCTCGAGCAGTACTTC
CASSYEGLEQYF
>TRBJ1-5|TRBV30|-|-
TGTGCCTGGAGTGTACCCGCCCAGCCCCAGCATTTT
CAWSVPAQPQHF
>TRBJ2-7|TRBV9|TRBD2|-
TGTGCCAGCAGCCCGGGACTAGCGACCTCCTACGAGCAGTACTTC
CASSPGLATSYEQYF
>TRBJ2-1|TRBV5-4|-|few
TGTGCCAGCGGTTGGGGAGGTGGGGGGAGAGGCGATGAGCAGTTCTTC
CASGWGGGGRGDEQFF
>TRBJ2-7|TRBV9|-|once
TGTGCCAGCAGCGTAGAGGGAGGGGGAGGGAACGAGCAGTACTTC
CASSVEGGGGNEQYF
>TRBJ2-3|TRBV19|TRBD2|-
TGTGCCAGTAGTATCCTAGCGGGAGGGCCGTCAGATACGCAGTATTTT
CASSILAGGPSDTQYF
>TRBJ2-2|TRBV7-2|TRBD1|-
TGTGCCAGCAGCTTAGTTGACAGGGGGGCGAACACCGGGGAGCTGTTTTTT
CASSLVDRGANTGELFF
>TRBJ2-2|TRBV5-1|TRBD2|-
TGCGCCAGCAGCATGGGACTAGCGGGAGTCAACGGGGAGCTGTTTTTT
CASSMGLAGVNGELFF
>TRBJ1-6|TRBV4-1|-|few
TGCGCCAGCAGCCAAGTCATGTCGGTGAGCTCCTATAATTCACCCCTCCACTTT
CASSQVMSVSSYNSPLHF
>TRBJ1-4|TRBV5-5|-|once
TGTGCCAGCAGCCCCGAGGCTGGGGGCGGTGAAAAACTGTTTTTT
CASSPEAGGGEKLFF
>TRBJ2-7|TRBV28|-|-
TGTGCCAGCAGTCCCAGTCACGAGCAGTACTTC
CASSPSHEQYF
>TRBJ2-1|TRBV5-4|-|-
TGTGCCAGCAGTGGGGGAGAAAATGAGCAGTTCTTC
CASSGGENEQFF
>TRBJ2-5|TRBV28|TRBD1|-
TGTGCCAGCAGGGAACAGCATAGGGACAGGCAAGAGACCCAGTACTTC
CASREQHRDRQETQYF
>TRBJ2-2|TRBV9|TRBD2|-
TGTGCCAGCAGCGTATTATCTAGCGGGGGTACTTTGGGCACCGGGGAGCTGTTTTTT
CASSVLSSGGTLGTGELFF
>TRBJ2-3|TRBV7-3|TRBD2|-
TGTGCCAGCAGCTTAACCCCCCGGGAGGGAGTGGCAGATACGCAGTATTTT
CASSLTPREGVADTQYF
>TRBJ2-1|TRBV9|TRBD2|-
TGTGCCAGCAGCGTAGTTGGGGCGGGGGTCGAGCAGTTCTTC
CASSVVGAGVEQFF
>TRBJ1-2|TRBV19|TRBD1|-
TGTGCCAGTAAAGTAAAAGGGACAGTTACTAACTATGGCTACACCTTC
CASKVKGTVTNYGYTF
>TRBJ2-1|TRBV7-9|TRBD1|-
TGTGCAGCCGGGACAGGGGGTTACAATGAGCAGTTCTTC
CAAGTGGYNEQFF
>TRBJ1-6|TRBV7-8|TRBD1|medium-sized
TGTGCCAGCAGCTTATTTAGCCGACAGGGCCATAATTCACCCCTCCACTTT
CASSLFSRQGHNSPLHF
>TRBJ1-3|TRBV2|TRBD1|-
TGTGCCAGCGGAAGACAGGGCCTCTCTGGAAACACCATATATTTT
CASGRQGLSGNTIYF
>TRBJ1-5|TRBV28|TRBD1|-
TGTGCCAGCAGTTTACGACAGGGTTTTCAGCCCCAGCATTTT
CASSLRQGFQPQHF
>TRBJ2-2|TRBV30|TRBD2|-
TGTGCCGCGGGGGCGAACACCGGGGAGCTGTTTTTT
CAAGANTGELFF
>TRBJ2-2|TRBV19|-|once
TGTGCCAGTATTTACGAGACCAATAACACCGGGGAGCTGTTTTTT
CASIYETNNTGELFF
>TRBJ1-3|TRBV5-1|-|-
TGCGCCAGCAGCCTTTTGGACGTTTTCTCTGGAAACACCATATATTTT
CASSLLDVFSGNTIYF
>TRBJ1-5|TRBV5-6|TRBD1|-
TGTGCCAGCAGCCAATCGACAGGGAGGCAGCCCCAGCATTTT
CASSQSTGRQPQHF